Each of the 8 T cell receptor beta chains below was sequenced from the same sample in a study of metastatic and nonmetastatic thyroid tumors. MiXCR reprocessed the PCR reads for TCRdb. This table holds about 39,000 clones, approximately 20% found once. Patients underwent thyroid surgery, and none had received any treatment before it. Specimen: tumor tissue. The receptors originated from a female donor with papillary thyroid cancer or a benign thyroid nodule (not recorded which). Some clones in this sample may be carry-over from other donors' samples.

In its sample, this clone was seen a few times. Possible read error: a much larger clone is one base away. Other DNA sequences from this sample encode an identical CDR3 as well. J is TRBJ2-3 and V is TRBV20-1; TRBD2 aligns across 11 bases. CDR3 length equals 18 residues. The trim removed 0 bases at V and 0 bases at J, leaving 8 bases unmatched. Looked up from germline, CDR1 is DFQATT and CDR2 is SNEGSKA (reference sequence). This chain's CDR3 is CSARDPRRTSGSTDTQYF. CDR3 nucleotide sequence: TGCAGTGCTAGAGATCCCCGCAGGACTAGCGGGAGCACAGATACGCAGTATTTT.

This clone was seen ten or more times. This chain uses TRBV27 with TRBJ2-3; D not resolved. The length of the CDR3 is 14 residues. Germline values: CDR1 MNHEY, CDR2 SMNVEV (reference sequence). Trimming took 2 bases from V and 4 from J, leaving 10 bases between them. CDR3 DNA sequence: TGTGCCAGCAGTTTAGACCGCGAGCCAGATACGCAGTATTTT. Translated, it gives CASSLDREPDTQYF.

This clone was counted many times. This chain connects TRBV3-1 to TRBJ1-6; possibly TRBD1 for D (5 bases). Germline V lookup: CDR1 LGHDT, CDR2 YNNKEL (reference sequence). V dropped 1 base and J dropped 7 bases, with 8 bases sitting between them. There are 14 residues in the CDR3. This chain's CDR3 is CASSQVGQNSPLHF. In DNA, the CDR3 is TGTGCCAGCAGCCAAGTGGGGCAGAATTCACCCCTCCACTTT.

This clone was picked up many times. This chain joins TRBV6-2 or TRBV6-3 and TRBJ2-3, with 9 positions matching TRBD2. CDR3 length: 15 residues. J lost 9 bases, V lost 2 bases, and 9 bases had no gene match. The V gene's germline CDR1 is MNHEY and CDR2 SVGEGT. The CDR3 DNA reads TGTGCCAGCAGTTACAGTCTAGCGGGAAGAGGGACGCAGTATTTT. As protein: CASSYSLAGRGTQYF.

This chain joins TRBV20-1 and TRBJ2-3; 7 bases are shared with TRBD1. The CDR3 runs to 12 residues. The junction had 7 bases not matched to a gene; V was cut back by 8 bases and J by 5 bases. Germline CDR1 reads DFQATT; CDR2 reads SNEGSKA (reference sequence). Written as DNA, the CDR3 is TGCAGTTTCGGACAGGTGAAAGATACGCAGTATTTT. It is translated as CSFGQVKDTQYF.

There are a few counts of this clone. The rearrangement uses TRBV10-2 and TRBJ2-3, with D unresolved. In germline, CDR1 is WSHSY, CDR2 SAAADI. Trimming removed 3 bases at V and 6 bases at J, with 13 bases between. The length of the CDR3 is 14 residues. CDR3 DNA: TGCGCCAGCAGTGATGACCTGTCGACGGATACGCAGTATTTT. It is translated as CASSDDLSTDTQYF.

This clone was recorded at least ten times. The chain links TRBV3-1 to TRBJ2-2, with D possibly being TRBD1 (6 bases). Germline-derived CDR1 and CDR2 are LGHDT and YNNKEL (reference sequence). This CDR3 is 16 amino acids long. V lost 2 bases to trimming and J lost 4 bases, with 14 bases between them. Here the CDR3 reads CASSQSYRVATGELFF. The CDR3 region has the DNA TGTGCCAGCAGCCAATCTTACAGGGTTGCCACCGGGGAGCTGTTTTTT.

This clone has a count of ten or more. V usage is TRBV11-1 and J usage is TRBJ1-6; TRBD1 matches at 7 bases. Looked up from germline, CDR1 is SGHAT and CDR2 is FQDESV (reference sequence). There are 16 residues in the CDR3. J was trimmed by 7 bases and V by 3 bases; bases with no gene match: 9. The CDR3 region has the DNA TGTGCCAGCAGCTTTTCGGGCGGGACAGTCAATTCACCCCTCCACTTT. It translates to CASSFSGGTVNSPLHF.